This T cell receptor (beta chain) was recorded in a study of T cell repertoires in cytomegalovirus infection. About the study: Indications came from public TCR beta signatures; they pointed to CMV infection and to a matching HLA type. Study-level points and caveats: CMV carriers with the relevant HLA were identified by cumulative public TCR beta family frequency. The study found HLA-C-restricted CMV-specific TCR beta clonotypes dominating the ex vivo response.

TCRdb itself ran the reads through MiXCR, one entry per CDR3 protein. Here the sample spans 110,000 or so distinct CDR3 sequences, around 30% being singletons. The length of the CDR3 is 12 residues. With 5 bases removed from V and 6 bases from J, the gap between germline ends came to 10 bases. The germline CDR1 and CDR2 sequences are SGHAT and FQNNGV. Worth noting for this clonotype: Its target is not known.

The TCR originated in a human donor in good health (CMV status not recorded). Some clones in this sample may be carry-over from other donors' samples. The J gene is TRBJ1-1, the V gene TRBV11-2, with D uncertain. The sample consisted of CD8+ T cells from cultured PBMCs, taken from culture after CMV antigen stimulation. CDR3 nucleotides: TGTGCCAGCAGCCCGGGATCGCCTGAAGCTTTCTTT. Translation gives CASSPGSPEAFF. Combining the CDR3 with reference TRBV11-2 and TRBJ1-1 gives the whole variable domain EAGVAQSPRYKIIEKRQSVAFWCNPISGHATLYWYQQILGQGPKLLIQFQNNGVVDDSQLPKDRFSAERLKGVDSTLKIQPAKLEDSAVYLCASSPGSPEAFFGQGTRLTVV.